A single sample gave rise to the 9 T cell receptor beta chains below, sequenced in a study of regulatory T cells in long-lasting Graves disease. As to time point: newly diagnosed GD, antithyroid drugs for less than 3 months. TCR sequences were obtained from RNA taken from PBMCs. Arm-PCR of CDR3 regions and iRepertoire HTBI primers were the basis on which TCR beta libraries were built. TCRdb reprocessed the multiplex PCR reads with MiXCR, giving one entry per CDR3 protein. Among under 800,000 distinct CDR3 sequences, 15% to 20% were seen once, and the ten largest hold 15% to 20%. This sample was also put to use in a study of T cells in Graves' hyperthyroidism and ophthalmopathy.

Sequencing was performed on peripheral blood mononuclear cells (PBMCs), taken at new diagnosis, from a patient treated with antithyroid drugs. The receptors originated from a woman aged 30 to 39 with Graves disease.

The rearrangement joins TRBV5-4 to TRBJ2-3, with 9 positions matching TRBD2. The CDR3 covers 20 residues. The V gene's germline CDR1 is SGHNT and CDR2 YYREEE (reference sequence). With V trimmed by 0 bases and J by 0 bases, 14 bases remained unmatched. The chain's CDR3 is CASSLGLAGADQASTDTQYF. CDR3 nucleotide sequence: TGTGCCAGCAGCTTGGGGTTAGCGGGAGCAGACCAAGCTAGCACAGATACGCAGTATTTT.

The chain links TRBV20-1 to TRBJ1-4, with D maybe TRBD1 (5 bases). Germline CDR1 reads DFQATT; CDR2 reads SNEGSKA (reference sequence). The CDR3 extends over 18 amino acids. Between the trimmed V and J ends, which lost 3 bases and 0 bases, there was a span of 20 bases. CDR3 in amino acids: CSASGGGTFRATNEKLFF. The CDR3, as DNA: TGCAGTGCTAGCGGGGGGGGGACTTTTCGAGCAACTAATGAAAAACTGTTTTTT.

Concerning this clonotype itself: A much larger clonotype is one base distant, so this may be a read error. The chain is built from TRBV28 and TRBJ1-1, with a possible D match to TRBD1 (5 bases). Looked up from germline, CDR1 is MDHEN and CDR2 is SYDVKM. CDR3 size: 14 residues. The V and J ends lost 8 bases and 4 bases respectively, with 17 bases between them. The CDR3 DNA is TGTGCCAGCTTGGCAGGGAGTATAGTCACTGAAGCTTTCTTT. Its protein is CASLAGSIVTEAFF.

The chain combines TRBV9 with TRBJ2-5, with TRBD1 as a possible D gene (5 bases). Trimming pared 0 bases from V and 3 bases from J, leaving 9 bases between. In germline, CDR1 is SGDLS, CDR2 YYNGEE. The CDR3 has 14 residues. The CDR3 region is CASSVDPREETQYF. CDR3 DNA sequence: TGTGCCAGCAGCGTAGATCCCAGGGAAGAGACCCAGTACTTC.

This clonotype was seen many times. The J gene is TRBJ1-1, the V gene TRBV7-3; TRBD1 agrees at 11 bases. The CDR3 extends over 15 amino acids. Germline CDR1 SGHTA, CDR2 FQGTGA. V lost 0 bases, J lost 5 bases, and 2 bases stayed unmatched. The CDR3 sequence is CASSLTGQGETEAFF. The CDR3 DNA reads TGTGCCAGCAGCTTAACGGGACAGGGGGAGACTGAAGCTTTCTTT.

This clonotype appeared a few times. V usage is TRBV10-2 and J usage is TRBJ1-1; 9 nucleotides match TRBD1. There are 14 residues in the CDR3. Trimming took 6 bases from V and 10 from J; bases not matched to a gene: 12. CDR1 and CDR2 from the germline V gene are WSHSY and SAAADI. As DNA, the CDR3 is TGCGCCAGCAGGCGGGAACAGGGGGCTATGGGAGCTTTCTTT. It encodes CASRREQGAMGAFF.

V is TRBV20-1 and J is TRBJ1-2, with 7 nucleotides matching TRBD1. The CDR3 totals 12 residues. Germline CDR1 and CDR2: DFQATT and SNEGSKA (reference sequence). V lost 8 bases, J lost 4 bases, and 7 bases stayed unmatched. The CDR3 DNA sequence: TGCAGTACCCAGGGGGGGACCTATGGCTACACCTTC. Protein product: CSTQGGTYGYTF.

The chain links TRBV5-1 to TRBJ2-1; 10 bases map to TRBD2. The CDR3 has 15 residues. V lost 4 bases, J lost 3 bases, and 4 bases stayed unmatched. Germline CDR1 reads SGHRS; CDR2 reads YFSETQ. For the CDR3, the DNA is TGCGCCAGCAGCCTTACTAGCGGGGTCTACAATGAGCAGTTCTTC. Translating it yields CASSLTSGVYNEQFF.

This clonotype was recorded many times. The CDR3 protein is CSAVFRQVPRSDEQYF. CDR3 bases: TGCAGTGCCGTCTTCCGACAGGTCCCACGAAGTGACGAGCAGTACTTC. J is TRBJ2-7 and V is TRBV20-1, with D perhaps matching TRBD1 (6 bases). The ends were cut back, 6 bases at V and 5 bases at J, with 26 bases in the middle. CDR3 length: 16 amino acids. Germline CDR1 and CDR2: DFQATT and SNEGSKA (reference sequence).